Listed here are 4 T cell receptor beta chains from one sample, sequenced in a study of regulatory T cells in long-lasting Graves disease. Sequencing libraries for TCR beta were prepared with iRepertoire HTBI primers and Arm-PCR of CDR3 regions. TCRdb re-called the multiplex PCR reads through MiXCR, storing one row per CDR3 protein. The sample shows about 460,000 distinct CDR3 sequences, around a fifth of them seen only once. The time point was: persistent/refractory GD, antithyroid drugs over 5 years with positive TRAb. RNA from PBMCs was the source of the TCR library. The sample in question was peripheral blood mononuclear cells (PBMCs), obtained when the disease was refractory, from a patient treated with antithyroid drugs. The receptors stem from a female donor with Graves disease.

As for this clonotype: A clone one base away is much larger, so this may be a read error. The J gene is TRBJ2-2, the V gene TRBV6-1; tentatively, D is TRBD1 (6 bases). V shed 6 bases and J shed 10 bases, with 21 bases lying between them. From germline, CDR1 is MNHNS and CDR2 SASEGT. The CDR3 has 15 amino acids. The CDR3 region is CASSGLRGEGEELFF. CDR3 in DNA: TGTGCCAGCAGCGGCCTCAGGGGTGAGGGCGAGGAGCTGTTTTTT.

V and J are TRBV6-5 and TRBJ2-5, with 8 bases that match TRBD1. The CDR3 length is 15 residues. In germline, CDR1 is MNHEY, CDR2 SVGAGI. The trim removed 0 bases at V and 6 bases at J, leaving 6 bases unmatched. In DNA, the CDR3 is TGTGCCAGCAGTTACTCGCGGACAGGGAAAAAGACCCAGTACTTC. This encodes CASSYSRTGKKTQYF.

This chain links TRBV7-3 with TRBJ2-7, with 9 bases that match TRBD1. J lost 9 bases, V lost 5 bases, and 8 bases had no gene match. This CDR3 region has 13 residues. Germline V lookup: CDR1 SGHTA, CDR2 FQGTGA. This CDR3 reads CASSPRQGGRQYF. In nucleotides, the CDR3 is TGTGCCAGCAGCCCCAGACAGGGGGGAAGGCAGTACTTC.

V gene TRBV5-4 combines with J gene TRBJ1-6; D is perhaps TRBD1 (6 bases). The CDR3 loop spans 15 amino acids. The ends were cut back, 0 bases at V and 6 bases at J, with 10 bases in the middle. Germline V gene data show CDR1 as SGHNT and CDR2 as YYREEE (reference sequence). CDR3 amino acids: CASSLDQGFNSPLHF. The CDR3 DNA is TGTGCCAGCAGCTTGGATCAGGGGTTTAATTCACCCCTCCACTTT. The full variable domain, rest sourced from reference TRBV5-4 and TRBJ1-6, is ETGVTQSPTHLIKTRGQQVTLRCSSQSGHNTVSWYQQALGQGPQFIFQYYREEENGRGNFPPRFSGLQFPNYSSELNVNALELDDSALYLCASSLDQGFNSPLHFGNGTRLTVT.